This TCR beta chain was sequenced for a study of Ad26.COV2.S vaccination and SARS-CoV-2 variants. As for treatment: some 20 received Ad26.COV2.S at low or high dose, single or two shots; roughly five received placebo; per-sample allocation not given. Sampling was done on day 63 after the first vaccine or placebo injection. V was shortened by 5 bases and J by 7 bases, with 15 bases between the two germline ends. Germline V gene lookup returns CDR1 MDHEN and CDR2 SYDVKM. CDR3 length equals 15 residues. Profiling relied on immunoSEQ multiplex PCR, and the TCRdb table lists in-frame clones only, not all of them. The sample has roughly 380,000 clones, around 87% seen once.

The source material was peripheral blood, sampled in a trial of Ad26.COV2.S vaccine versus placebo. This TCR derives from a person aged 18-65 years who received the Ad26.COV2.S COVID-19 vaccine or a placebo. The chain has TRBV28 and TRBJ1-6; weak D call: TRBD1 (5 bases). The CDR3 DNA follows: TGTGCCAGCAGTCCCCTCAGGGCAGGGAATTCACCCCTCCACTTT. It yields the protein CASSPLRAGNSPLHF.